Following are 8 T cell receptor beta chains from one sample sequenced in a study of blood T cell repertoires in COVID-19. The table came from immunoSEQ multiplex PCR; TCRdb's copy has only in-frame clones and leaves some out. The sample contains 130,000 to 150,000 clones, nearly 90% of which appear only once. Input material: peripheral blood. These receptors originate from a man between 65 and 85 years old with acute or convalescent COVID-19.

V usage is TRBV11-2 and J usage is TRBJ2-1; the match to TRBD1 covers 11 bases. V was pared by 1 base and J by 8 bases, with 1 base of the junction left unmatched. Germline CDR1 SGHAT, CDR2 FQNNGV. CDR3 length: 14 residues. The CDR3 DNA reads as TGTGCCAGCAGCTTAGGGACAGGGGGCGATGAGCAGTTCTTC. Translation gives CASSLGTGGDEQFF. Full variable domain (rest looked up from reference TRBV11-2 and TRBJ2-1): EAGVAQSPRYKIIEKRQSVAFWCNPISGHATLYWYQQILGQGPKLLIQFQNNGVVDDSQLPKDRFSAERLKGVDSTLKIQPAKLEDSAVYLCASSLGTGGDEQFFGPGTRLTVL.

The chain couples TRBV5-4 to TRBJ2-1; perhaps TRBD1 as D (6 bases). The ends were cut back, 6 bases at V and 4 bases at J, with 14 bases in the middle. Germline V gene sequence: CDR1 SGHNT, CDR2 YYREEE (reference sequence). CDR3 length: 14 residues. The CDR3 sequence is CASNEGGAYNEQFF. The CDR3 nucleotides read TGTGCCAGCAACGAAGGGGGAGCTTACAATGAGCAGTTCTTC.

This clone appeared once. The chain recombines TRBV28 with TRBJ1-2; D is ambiguous. CDR1 is MDHEN, CDR2 SYDVKM, per germline. CDR3 length equals 12 residues. V lost 11 bases to trimming and J lost 3 bases, with 13 bases between them. CDR3 in amino acids: CALGRGDYGYTF. The DNA for the CDR3 is TGTGCCCTAGGCCGGGGAGACTATGGCTACACCTTC.

In DNA form, the CDR3 reads TGTGCCACCAGTGACCCTCACAGGGGCAACGGCTACACCTTC. Its translation is CATSDPHRGNGYTF. The chain joins TRBV24-1 to TRBJ1-2, with 7 bases identical to TRBD1. After removal of 4 bases from V and 8 bases from J, the junction contained 9 bases not matched to a gene. This CDR3 region has 14 residues. From germline, CDR1 is KGHDR and CDR2 SFDVKD.

In this sample, this clone turned up a few times. The chain employs TRBV19 and TRBJ1-1; D gene uncertain. Between the trimmed V and J ends, which lost 3 bases and 5 bases, there was a span of 10 bases. CDR1 LNHDA and CDR2 SQIVND come from the germline V gene (reference sequence). CDR3 length: 13 residues. The CDR3 protein is CASSIADRTEAFF. The CDR3 region has the DNA TGTGCCAGTAGTATCGCGGATCGAACTGAAGCTTTCTTT.

The chain recombines TRBV12-3 or TRBV12-4 with TRBJ1-4; weak D call: TRBD1 (5 bases). This CDR3 is built from 13 residues. V gave up 3 bases and J gave up 6 bases, with 8 bases separating them. CDR3 in DNA: TGTGCCAGCAGTTTTGCGGGGGATGAAAAACTGTTTTTT. It translates to CASSFAGDEKLFF.

V gene TRBV6-2 or TRBV6-3 combines with J gene TRBJ1-1; D not certain. Germline V gives CDR1 MNHEY, CDR2 SVGEGT. V was pared by 2 bases and J by 2 bases, with 9 bases between. The CDR3 totals 14 residues. Here the CDR3 reads CASSYALTNTEAFF. CDR3 DNA sequence: TGTGCCAGCAGTTACGCCTTGACTAACACTGAAGCTTTCTTT.

Only a few counts were recorded for this clone. J is TRBJ1-5 and V is TRBV7-2, with D possibly being TRBD1 (5 bases). V lost 0 bases to trimming and J lost 5 bases, with 11 bases between them. Germline V CDR1 and CDR2: SGHTA, FQGNSA. The CDR3 spans 15 residues. The CDR3 here is CASSLAGAIDQPQHF. CDR3 nucleotides: TGTGCCAGCAGCTTAGCAGGGGCGATCGATCAGCCCCAGCATTTT.